The 27 T cell receptor beta chains listed next were all sequenced from one sample in a study of blood T cell repertoires in COVID-19. TCRdb's table, derived via immunoSEQ multiplex PCR, lists solely in-frame clones and lacks some. Among a few hundred thousand clones listed, more than 80% were seen once. The sequenced sample was peripheral blood. These receptors were obtained from a woman aged 30 to 39 with active or convalescent COVID-19.

This chain connects TRBV5-5 to TRBJ1-4; D gene unclear. In germline, CDR1 is SGHKS, CDR2 YYEKEE (reference sequence). This CDR3 is 15 amino acids long. The V end lost 0 bases, the J end lost 4 bases, and 10 bases lay between the germline ends. The CDR3 reads CASSLGGAGNEKLFF. The CDR3 DNA reads as TGTGCCAGCAGCTTGGGGGGTGCGGGTAATGAAAAACTGTTTTTT.

The J gene is TRBJ2-7, the V gene TRBV27, with 7 bases matching TRBD1. This CDR3 region has 16 residues. V lost 5 bases, J lost 0 bases, and 10 bases stayed unmatched. In germline, CDR1 is MNHEY, CDR2 SMNVEV (reference sequence). CDR3 coding DNA: TGTGCCAGCAGTCCCGCCGGGACAGTCCTCTCCTACGAGCAGTACTTC. It yields the protein CASSPAGTVLSYEQYF.

The chain joins TRBV6-5 to TRBJ2-1; 9 nucleotides line up with TRBD2. This CDR3 spans 15 amino acids. The ends lost 2 bases at V and 4 bases at J; junction bases unmatched: 3. From germline, CDR1 is MNHEY and CDR2 SVGAGI. CDR3 sequence (DNA): TGTGCCAGCAGTTACCGTAGCGGGGGTTACAATGAGCAGTTCTTC. Amino acids: CASSYRSGGYNEQFF.

This chain uses TRBV18 with TRBJ1-3, with D possibly being TRBD1 (5 bases). This CDR3 region has 15 residues. Looked up from germline, CDR1 is KGHSH and CDR2 is LQKENI. V shed 3 bases and J shed 4 bases, with 13 bases lying between them. The CDR3 loop reads CASSPVGTLGNTIYF. The CDR3, as DNA: TGTGCCAGCTCACCCGTCGGGACTCTCGGAAACACCATATATTTT.

This sequence joins TRBV5-1 and TRBJ2-6, with unresolved D. With 1 base removed from V and 0 bases from J, the gap between germline ends came to 5 bases. The CDR3 length is 15 residues. From germline, CDR1 is SGHRS and CDR2 YFSETQ. The CDR3 loop is CASSLFSSGANVLTF. CDR3 DNA: TGCGCCAGCAGCTTGTTCTCCTCTGGGGCCAACGTCCTGACTTTC. The full variable domain, rest sourced from reference TRBV5-1 and TRBJ2-6, is KAGVTQTPRYLIKTRGQQVTLSCSPISGHRSVSWYQQTPGQGLQFLFEYFSETQRNKGNFPGRFSGRQFSNSRSEMNVSTLELGDSALYLCASSLFSSGANVLTFGAGSRLTVL.

The chain recombines TRBV24-1 with TRBJ2-1; 8 positions agree with TRBD1. The CDR3 extends over 17 amino acids. V shed 3 bases and J 5 bases; nucleotides not matched to a gene: 11. Per germline, CDR1 KGHDR and CDR2 SFDVKD. The CDR3 nucleotides are TGTGCCACCAGTGATCGCCTGGACAGGGCCGGGAACAATGAGCAGTTCTTC. Its protein product is CATSDRLDRAGNNEQFF.

The chain has TRBV24-1 and TRBJ2-7; a weak D match, TRBD2 (7 bases). Trimming removed 1 base from V and 7 bases from J, with 10 bases in between. The CDR3 runs to 13 residues. In germline, CDR1 is KGHDR, CDR2 SFDVKD. CDR3 loop: CATSDFRGGEQYF. The DNA for the CDR3 is TGTGCCACCAGTGATTTTAGGGGGGGAGAGCAGTACTTC.

This clone was detected only a few times. The chain recombines TRBV4-2 with TRBJ2-2; D may be TRBD2 (5 bases). In germline, CDR1 is LGHNA, CDR2 YNFKEQ. This CDR3 spans 17 amino acids. Trimming cost V 4 bases and J 3 bases, with 18 bases left between them. This CDR3 is CASSRAGERTYTGELFF. The DNA for the CDR3 is TGTGCCAGCAGCCGCGCTGGGGAGCGGACCTACACCGGGGAGCTGTTTTTT.

J is TRBJ1-1 and V is TRBV11-2; perhaps TRBD1 as D (5 bases). This CDR3 has 11 residues. Germline V gives CDR1 SGHAT, CDR2 FQNNGV. The V end lost 7 bases, the J end lost 7 bases, and 10 bases lay between the germline ends. The DNA of the CDR3 is TGTGCCAGCACGGGGGGAATTGAAGCTTTCTTT. Protein: CASTGGIEAFF. The full variable domain, completed using reference TRBV11-2 and TRBJ1-1, is EAGVAQSPRYKIIEKRQSVAFWCNPISGHATLYWYQQILGQGPKLLIQFQNNGVVDDSQLPKDRFSAERLKGVDSTLKIQPAKLEDSAVYLCASTGGIEAFFGQGTRLTVV.

V is TRBV27 and J is TRBJ2-7; TRBD2 agrees at 9 bases. Germline V gives CDR1 MNHEY, CDR2 SMNVEV (reference sequence). Unmatched junction bases numbered 3, after V lost 3 bases and J lost 0 bases. This CDR3 contains 15 residues. DNA of the CDR3: TGTGCCAGCAGTTTGTCAGCGGGGGGCTCCTACGAGCAGTACTTC. It specifies CASSLSAGGSYEQYF.

This sequence joins TRBV13 and TRBJ1-1, with D maybe TRBD1 (6 bases). Germline V CDR1 and CDR2: PRHDT, FYEKMQ (reference sequence). The CDR3 contains 18 residues. V lost 3 bases and J 4 bases, leaving 24 bases between the germline ends. The CDR3 coding sequence is TGTGCCAGCAGCTTTGGCAGGGGTTATCTAGGGTCAGGCACTGAAGCTTTCTTT. Translated, it gives CASSFGRGYLGSGTEAFF.

The V gene is TRBV5-1, the J gene TRBJ1-1, with TRBD1 identical over 8 bases. The J segment lost 1 base and the V segment lost 4 bases, leaving 9 bases of the junction unmatched. CDR1 SGHRS and CDR2 YFSETQ come from the germline V gene. CDR3 length: 16 amino acids. The CDR3 is CASSDTRTGRNTEAFF. CDR3 bases: TGCGCCAGCAGCGACACCCGGACAGGGAGGAACACTGAAGCTTTCTTT.

V is TRBV18 and J is TRBJ2-2; 8 bases are shared with TRBD1. The CDR3 extends over 16 amino acids. Germline V CDR1 and CDR2: KGHSH, LQKENI. V lost 0 bases and J lost 6; bases outside the gene matches: 6. This chain's CDR3 is CASSPPAGGTAGELFF. In nucleotides, the CDR3 is TGTGCCAGCTCACCACCGGCAGGGGGCACTGCCGGGGAGCTGTTTTTT.

The chain has TRBV11-1 and TRBJ1-1; 7 bases align to TRBD1. Germline CDR1 is SGHAT and CDR2 is FQDESV (reference sequence). The junction had 6 bases not matched to a gene; V was cut back by 5 bases and J by 6 bases. CDR3 length equals 13 residues. The CDR3 loop is CASSPDREAEAFF. The CDR3 DNA reads as TGTGCCAGCAGCCCCGACAGGGAGGCTGAAGCTTTCTTT.

About this clone: The same CDR3 is also encoded by other DNA sequences in this sample. The chain combines TRBV3-1 (or the pseudogene TRBV3-2) with TRBJ1-2; D not resolved. The CDR3 has 13 residues. The germline V gene encodes CDR1 LGHDT and CDR2 YNNKEL (reference sequence). The V gene lost 1 base and the J gene lost 3 bases, with 6 bases spanning the gap. CDR3 loop: CASSQGQDYGYTF. Written as DNA, the CDR3 is TGTGCCAGCAGCCAAGGCCAGGACTATGGCTACACCTTC.

The chain uses TRBV5-1 and TRBJ1-5; D is possibly TRBD1 (5 bases). Trimming pared 0 bases from V and 6 bases from J, leaving 16 bases between. Germline values: CDR1 SGHRS, CDR2 YFSETQ. This CDR3 contains 16 residues. CDR3 sequence reads: CASSLEPQGGPQPQHF. The CDR3 coding sequence is TGCGCCAGCAGCTTGGAACCGCAGGGAGGTCCTCAGCCCCAGCATTTT.

The J gene is TRBJ2-5, the V gene TRBV5-4; the D gene is possibly TRBD1 (5 bases). V was cut by 1 base and J by 4 bases, with 14 bases left in between. Germline CDR1 and CDR2: SGHNT and YYREEE (reference sequence). This CDR3 region has 15 residues. The CDR3 nucleotides are TGTGCCAGCAGCTTGTCCCAGGGCGGTGGAGAGACCCAGTACTTC. Residues: CASSLSQGGGETQYF.

The V and J genes are TRBV4-3 and TRBJ1-5; the match to TRBD1 covers 7 bases. V lost 4 bases to trimming and J lost 5 bases; unmatched junction nucleotides: 5. From germline, CDR1 is LGHNA and CDR2 YSLEER. The CDR3 runs 14 residues. The CDR3 sequence: CASSPRDSDQPQHF. The CDR3 coding sequence is TGCGCCAGCAGCCCCCGGGACAGTGATCAGCCCCAGCATTTT.

The chain links TRBV9 to TRBJ1-4; maybe TRBD1 (5 bases). CDR3 length: 16 amino acids. Germline CDR1 SGDLS, CDR2 YYNGEE. The V end was cut by 0 bases, the J end by 6 bases, with 15 bases between. The CDR3 coding sequence is TGTGCCAGCAGCGTAGGGGCAGGGCGCGGAGATGAAAAACTGTTTTTT. Translating it yields CASSVGAGRGDEKLFF.

The rearrangement joins TRBV15 to TRBJ2-7; TRBD2 matches 7 bases. V shed 1 base and J 2 bases; nucleotides not matched to a gene: 5. CDR1 LNHNV and CDR2 YYDKDF come from the germline V gene (reference sequence). This CDR3 contains 15 residues. The CDR3 DNA sequence: TGTGCCACCAGCAGAGGGGGGGGAAACACCTACGAGCAGTACTTC. Translated, it gives CATSRGGGNTYEQYF.

A few counts support this clone. This sequence joins TRBV4-1 and TRBJ2-5; 7 nucleotides agree with TRBD1. The CDR3 consists of 17 residues. Germline CDR1 and CDR2: MGHRA and YSYEKL. V was pared by 0 bases and J by 5 bases, with 12 bases of the junction left unmatched. The CDR3 is CASSQDEGLRGRETQYF. As DNA, the CDR3 is TGCGCCAGCAGCCAAGATGAGGGGCTTAGGGGGCGGGAGACCCAGTACTTC.

The V and J genes are TRBV5-6 and TRBJ2-7, with D perhaps matching TRBD1 (5 bases). This CDR3 contains 15 residues. Trimming took off 5 bases at V and 4 bases at J, with 19 bases between the two ends. Germline V gene data show CDR1 as SGHDT and CDR2 as YYEEEE. The CDR3 bases are TGTGCCAGCAGTCCTAGGGGTGGCGTAGGTTACGAGCAGTACTTC. Translation gives CASSPRGGVGYEQYF.

Only a few counts were recorded for this clone. This chain links TRBV7-2 with TRBJ1-3; D unresolved. The V and J ends lost 0 bases and 8 bases respectively, with 14 bases between them. This CDR3 has 15 amino acids. The germline CDR1 and CDR2 sequences are SGHTA and FQGNSA. CDR3 nucleotides: TGTGCCAGCAGCTTAGCGTCTCAAGGAGGATACACCATATATTTT. It specifies CASSLASQGGYTIYF.

The genes are TRBV30 and TRBJ1-1; 8 positions match TRBD1. The CDR3 consists of 13 residues. J was trimmed by 8 bases and V by 8 bases; bases with no gene match: 13. Germline V lookup: CDR1 GTSNPN, CDR2 SVGIG (reference sequence). The CDR3 loop reads CAQRPDRDREAFF. The CDR3 DNA sequence: TGTGCCCAAAGGCCCGACCGGGACAGGGAAGCTTTCTTT. Complete variable domain (other parts from reference TRBV30 and TRBJ1-1): SQTIHQWPATLVQPVGSPLSLECTVEGTSNPNLYWYRQAAGRGLQLLFYSVGIGQISSEVPQNLSASRPQDRQFILSSKKLLLSDSGFYLCAQRPDRDREAFFGQGTRLTVV.

The genes are TRBV30 and TRBJ1-1; weak D call: TRBD1 (6 bases). The CDR3 sequence is 12 residues long. Per the germline V gene, CDR1 is GTSNPN and CDR2 is SVGIG (reference sequence). Deletions cut 3 bases from V and 6 bases from J, with 11 bases between. CDR3 protein: CAWRARGPEAFF. The DNA of the CDR3 is TGTGCCTGGAGGGCGCGGGGGCCTGAAGCTTTCTTT.

The chain employs TRBV5-4 and TRBJ1-6; a weak D match, TRBD1 (5 bases). The CDR3 runs to 18 residues. Germline V gene data show CDR1 as SGHNT and CDR2 as YYREEE (reference sequence). V was shortened by 0 bases and J by 4 bases, with 17 bases between the two germline ends. The CDR3 DNA reads TGTGCCAGCAGCTTGGCATCGGGGGAGACTTTGTATAATTCACCCCTCCACTTT. Protein: CASSLASGETLYNSPLHF.

DNA of the CDR3: TGTGCCAGCAGTTTGATGTCGGAGCTTTCTAACTATGGCTACACCTTC. It yields the protein CASSLMSELSNYGYTF. The chain links TRBV28 to TRBJ1-2; D gene unclear. V dropped 3 bases and J dropped 0 bases, with 14 bases sitting between them. The length of the CDR3 is 16 residues. Germline CDR1 MDHEN, CDR2 SYDVKM.